The clone carrying this TCR beta chain was recorded many times. The antigen is unknown. The data originate from a study of metastatic and nonmetastatic thyroid tumors. Study background: Across blood and tumor or nodule tissue, repertoires from malignant and benign thyroid patients were compared with one another. General observations from the study: In blood and tumor, TCR beta diversity was reportedly significantly higher in malignant thyroid tumors than in benign nodules.

In the authors' workflow: Between-group CDR3 differences, defined by clinicopathological status, yielded a distant-metastasis classifier for papillary thyroid cancer. TCRdb re-called the PCR reads via MiXCR. Clone size and V and J calls follow TCRdb, not the original study. The table has about 53,000 clones, roughly 22% seen once. Thyroid surgery was preceded by no treatment in any patient. V lost 5 bases to trimming and J lost 9 bases; unmatched junction nucleotides: 12. The V gene's germline CDR1 is DFQATT and CDR2 SNEGSKA (reference sequence). The CDR3 runs to 15 residues. This TCR came from a female donor with papillary thyroid cancer or a benign thyroid nodule (not recorded which). Some clones in this sample may be carry-over from other donors' samples. The chain combines TRBV20-1 with TRBJ2-1, with 11 bases that match TRBD2. Specimen: blood. CDR3 protein: CSAPVISGRGGEQFF. DNA for the CDR3: TGCAGTGCTCCCGTCATTAGCGGGAGGGGAGGTGAGCAGTTCTTC.